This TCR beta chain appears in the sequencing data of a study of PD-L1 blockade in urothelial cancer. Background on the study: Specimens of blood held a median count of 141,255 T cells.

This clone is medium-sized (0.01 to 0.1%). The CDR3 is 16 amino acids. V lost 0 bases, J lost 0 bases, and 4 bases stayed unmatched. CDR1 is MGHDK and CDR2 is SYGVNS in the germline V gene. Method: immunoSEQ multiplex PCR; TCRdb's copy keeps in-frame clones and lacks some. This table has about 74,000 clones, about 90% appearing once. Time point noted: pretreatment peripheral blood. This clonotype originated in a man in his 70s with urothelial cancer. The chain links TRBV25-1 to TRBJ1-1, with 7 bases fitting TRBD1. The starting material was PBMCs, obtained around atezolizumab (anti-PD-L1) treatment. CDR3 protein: CASSEYIQGVNTEAFF. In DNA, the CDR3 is TGTGCCAGCAGTGAATATATCCAGGGGGTGAACACTGAAGCTTTCTTT.